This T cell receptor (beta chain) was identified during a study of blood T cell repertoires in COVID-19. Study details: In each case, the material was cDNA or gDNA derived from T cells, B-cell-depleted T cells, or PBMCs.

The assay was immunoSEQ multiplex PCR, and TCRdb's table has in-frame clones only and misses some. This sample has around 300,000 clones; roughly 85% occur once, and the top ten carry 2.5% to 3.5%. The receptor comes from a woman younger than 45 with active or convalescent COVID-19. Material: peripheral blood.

The CDR3 bases are TGTGCCAGCAGTGAGTTGACTAGCGGGGGGTGGATGGATACGCAGTATTTT. It translates to CASSELTSGGWMDTQYF. The chain recombines TRBV6-1 with TRBJ2-3; 13 bases align to TRBD2. The CDR3 is 17 residues long. Germline-derived CDR1 and CDR2 are MNHNS and SASEGT. V trimming: 3 bases; J trimming: 6 bases; junction bases outside the gene matches: 9.